These T cell receptor beta chains were read from a single sample in a study of cytomegalovirus exposure and HLA in healthy donors. The table came from immunoSEQ multiplex PCR; TCRdb's copy has only in-frame clones and leaves some out. The sample yields about 200,000 clones, about 77% seen once. Sequenced material: PBMCs. These receptors all come from a woman aged 25-40 years in good health and CMV-seronegative. The CDR3 runs from the conserved cysteine through the conserved F or W. A D gene is named only where the DNA matches it firmly. Rows give clone size only sometimes, using once, few, many, or a class for an expanded clone.

v_gene: TRBV29-1; j_gene: TRBJ1-1; abundance: -; d_gene: -; CDR3aa: CSVVTWYGRADTEAFF; CDR3nt: TGCAGCGTTGTAACTTGGTATGGCAGGGCGGACACTGAAGCTTTCTTT
v_gene: TRBV27; j_gene: TRBJ2-1; abundance: -; d_gene: TRBD2; CDR3aa: CASSSEGLAGGNEQFF; CDR3nt: TGTGCCAGCAGTTCGGAGGGACTAGCGGGAGGAAATGAGCAGTTCTTC
v_gene: TRBV28; j_gene: TRBJ1-4; abundance: -; d_gene: TRBD1; CDR3aa: CASSPGTGFNEKLFF; CDR3nt: TGTGCCAGCAGTCCCGGGACAGGGTTTAATGAAAAACTGTTTTTT
v_gene: TRBV5-4; j_gene: TRBJ2-3; abundance: -; d_gene: -; CDR3aa: CASSLVTASTDTQYF; CDR3nt: TGTGCCAGCAGCTTGGTTACAGCCAGCACAGATACGCAGTATTTT
v_gene: TRBV19; j_gene: TRBJ1-5; abundance: -; d_gene: -; CDR3aa: CASSMQGDNQPQHF; CDR3nt: TGTGCCAGTAGTATGCAGGGCGACAATCAGCCCCAGCATTTT
v_gene: TRBV4-2; j_gene: TRBJ2-7; abundance: -; d_gene: -; CDR3aa: CASSQDSFIHSSSYEQYF; CDR3nt: TGTGCCAGCAGCCAAGATTCTTTTATCCACAGTAGCTCCTACGAGCAGTACTTC
v_gene: TRBV5-1; j_gene: TRBJ2-7; abundance: -; d_gene: -; CDR3aa: CASSSTGQSSYEQYF; CDR3nt: TGCGCCAGCAGCTCCACAGGGCAGAGCTCCTACGAGCAGTACTTC
v_gene: TRBV28; j_gene: TRBJ2-2; abundance: few; d_gene: -; CDR3aa: CASSLGSTNTGELFF; CDR3nt: TGTGCCAGCAGTTTAGGGAGTACGAACACCGGGGAGCTGTTTTTT
v_gene: TRBV6-5; j_gene: TRBJ1-2; abundance: -; d_gene: TRBD1; CDR3aa: CASSGQGRGNYGYTF; CDR3nt: TGTGCCAGCAGTGGACAGGGTAGGGGCAACTATGGCTACACCTTC
v_gene: TRBV5-1; j_gene: TRBJ1-6; abundance: few; d_gene: -; CDR3aa: CASSLLQNNSPLHF; CDR3nt: TGCGCCAGCAGCTTGCTGCAGAATAATTCACCCCTCCACTTT
v_gene: TRBV30; j_gene: TRBJ2-5; abundance: once; d_gene: -; CDR3aa: CAWKEGETQYF; CDR3nt: TGTGCCTGGAAGGAGGGGGAGACCCAGTACTTC
v_gene: TRBV6-1; j_gene: TRBJ2-7; abundance: -; d_gene: -; CDR3aa: CAISMTVYEQYF; CDR3nt: TGTGCCATTTCGATGACTGTCTACGAGCAGTACTTC
v_gene: TRBV6-1; j_gene: TRBJ1-1; abundance: -; d_gene: -; CDR3aa: CASRLQGSTEAFF; CDR3nt: TGTGCCAGCAGGCTGCAGGGTTCCACTGAAGCTTTCTTT
v_gene: TRBV7-9; j_gene: TRBJ2-5; abundance: -; d_gene: TRBD1; CDR3aa: CASRPGGRLETQYF; CDR3nt: TGTGCCAGCAGGCCAGGGGGAAGGTTAGAGACCCAGTACTTC
v_gene: TRBV5-1; j_gene: TRBJ2-7; abundance: -; d_gene: TRBD2; CDR3aa: CASSWTGLAGGYEQYF; CDR3nt: TGCGCCAGCAGCTGGACGGGACTAGCGGGAGGGTACGAGCAGTACTTC
v_gene: TRBV16; j_gene: TRBJ2-1; abundance: -; d_gene: TRBD2; CDR3aa: CASGGGRSNEQFF; CDR3nt: TGTGCCTCAGGAGGCGGGAGAAGTAATGAGCAGTTCTTC
v_gene: TRBV4-2; j_gene: TRBJ2-5; abundance: -; d_gene: TRBD2; CDR3aa: CASSQTLAGDETQYF; CDR3nt: TGTGCCAGCAGCCAAACACTAGCGGGAGATGAGACCCAGTACTTC
v_gene: TRBV18; j_gene: TRBJ1-2; abundance: -; d_gene: TRBD1; CDR3aa: CASSLDRLEINNYGYTF; CDR3nt: TGTGCCAGCTCACTGGACAGGCTAGAGATTAATAACTATGGCTACACCTTC
v_gene: TRBV5-4; j_gene: TRBJ1-1; abundance: -; d_gene: TRBD1; CDR3aa: CASRHDRGLSEAFF; CDR3nt: TGTGCCAGCAGGCATGACAGGGGGTTATCTGAAGCTTTCTTT
v_gene: TRBV29-1; j_gene: TRBJ2-4; abundance: -; d_gene: -; CDR3aa: CSVETRKEWAKNIQYF; CDR3nt: TGCAGCGTTGAAACCCGCAAAGAGTGGGCCAAAAACATTCAGTACTTC
v_gene: TRBV10-3; j_gene: TRBJ1-1; abundance: -; d_gene: TRBD1; CDR3aa: CAISASQGASTEAFF; CDR3nt: TGTGCCATCAGTGCCTCACAGGGGGCGAGCACTGAAGCTTTCTTT
v_gene: TRBV7-9; j_gene: TRBJ2-1; abundance: -; d_gene: -; CDR3aa: CASSLESGYNEQFF; CDR3nt: TGTGCCAGCAGCTTAGAGAGCGGATACAATGAGCAGTTCTTC
v_gene: TRBV6-1; j_gene: TRBJ2-3; abundance: -; d_gene: TRBD2; CDR3aa: CASSEGVGRGGAIDTQYF; CDR3nt: TGTGCCAGCAGTGAAGGCGTAGGGCGCGGGGGGGCCATAGATACGCAGTATTTT
v_gene: TRBV27; j_gene: TRBJ2-5; abundance: once; d_gene: TRBD2; CDR3aa: CASSLSPGDSGRAYETQYF; CDR3nt: TGTGCCAGCAGTTTATCGCCCGGGGATAGCGGGAGGGCCTATGAGACCCAGTACTTC
v_gene: TRBV11-2; j_gene: TRBJ2-7; abundance: -; d_gene: -; CDR3aa: CASSLFERLSRDEQYF; CDR3nt: TGTGCCAGCAGCTTGTTTGAGCGCTTAAGTCGGGACGAGCAGTACTTC
v_gene: TRBV6-4; j_gene: TRBJ2-2; abundance: few; d_gene: TRBD1; CDR3aa: CASSEGAGGTGELFF; CDR3nt: TGTGCCAGCAGTGAAGGGGCAGGGGGCACCGGGGAGCTGTTTTTT
v_gene: TRBV10-3; j_gene: TRBJ2-3; abundance: -; d_gene: TRBD2; CDR3aa: CATGDYPSTDTQYF; CDR3nt: TGTGCCACCGGGGACTACCCTAGCACAGATACGCAGTATTTT
v_gene: TRBV5-1; j_gene: TRBJ1-5; abundance: -; d_gene: -; CDR3aa: CASSLYRVNQPQHF; CDR3nt: TGCGCCAGCAGCCTATACAGGGTCAATCAGCCCCAGCATTTT
v_gene: TRBV4-1; j_gene: TRBJ2-2; abundance: -; d_gene: -; CDR3aa: CASSLRGLGRELFF; CDR3nt: TGCGCCAGCAGCCTCCGGGGACTCGGCCGGGAGCTGTTTTTT
v_gene: TRBV19; j_gene: TRBJ2-1; abundance: -; d_gene: TRBD1; CDR3aa: CASSPYRGDYNEQFF; CDR3nt: TGTGCCAGTAGTCCCTACAGGGGGGACTACAATGAGCAGTTCTTC
v_gene: TRBV5-4; j_gene: TRBJ2-7; abundance: -; d_gene: TRBD2; CDR3aa: CASRPGIAGGPYEQYF; CDR3nt: TGTGCCAGCAGACCGGGGATAGCGGGAGGTCCCTACGAGCAGTACTTC
v_gene: TRBV5-1; j_gene: TRBJ2-3; abundance: once; d_gene: TRBD2; CDR3aa: CASSSGLAGVADTQYF; CDR3nt: TGCGCCAGCAGCTCAGGACTAGCGGGAGTCGCAGATACGCAGTATTTT
v_gene: TRBV7-2; j_gene: TRBJ2-1; abundance: -; d_gene: TRBD1; CDR3aa: CASSLRDRAYEQFF; CDR3nt: TGTGCCAGCAGCTTAAGGGACAGGGCGTACGAGCAGTTCTTC
v_gene: TRBV5-6; j_gene: TRBJ2-7; abundance: -; d_gene: -; CDR3aa: CASSLDRAYEQYF; CDR3nt: TGTGCCAGCAGCTTGGACAGGGCCTACGAGCAGTACTTC
v_gene: TRBV28; j_gene: TRBJ2-1; abundance: -; d_gene: TRBD2; CDR3aa: CASTTSASYNEQFF; CDR3nt: TGTGCCAGCACAACTAGCGCCTCCTACAATGAGCAGTTCTTC
v_gene: TRBV4-1; j_gene: TRBJ2-7; abundance: -; d_gene: -; CDR3aa: CASSQDLGAYEQYF; CDR3nt: TGCGCCAGCAGCCAAGATCTAGGGGCCTACGAGCAGTACTTC
v_gene: TRBV12-2; j_gene: TRBJ2-7; abundance: -; d_gene: -; CDR3aa: CASRLARIATGGVYEQYF; CDR3nt: TGTGCAAGTCGCTTAGCGCGAATAGCGACAGGGGGCGTCTACGAGCAGTACTTC
v_gene: TRBV19; j_gene: TRBJ2-5; abundance: -; d_gene: TRBD2; CDR3aa: CASERTRGGFETQYF; CDR3nt: TGTGCCAGTGAACGTACGCGGGGGGGCTTTGAGACCCAGTACTTC
v_gene: TRBV7-9; j_gene: TRBJ1-1; abundance: -; d_gene: -; CDR3aa: CASSRLLENTEAFF; CDR3nt: TGTGCCAGCAGCCGACTTCTTGAGAACACTGAAGCTTTCTTT
v_gene: TRBV6-5; j_gene: TRBJ1-2; abundance: -; d_gene: -; CDR3aa: CASRGSNYGYTF; CDR3nt: TGTGCCAGCAGAGGGAGTAACTATGGCTACACCTTC
v_gene: TRBV6-5; j_gene: TRBJ2-7; abundance: -; d_gene: -; CDR3aa: CASSEISGAPYEQYF; CDR3nt: TGTGCCAGCAGCGAGATCTCCGGAGCACCCTACGAGCAGTACTTC